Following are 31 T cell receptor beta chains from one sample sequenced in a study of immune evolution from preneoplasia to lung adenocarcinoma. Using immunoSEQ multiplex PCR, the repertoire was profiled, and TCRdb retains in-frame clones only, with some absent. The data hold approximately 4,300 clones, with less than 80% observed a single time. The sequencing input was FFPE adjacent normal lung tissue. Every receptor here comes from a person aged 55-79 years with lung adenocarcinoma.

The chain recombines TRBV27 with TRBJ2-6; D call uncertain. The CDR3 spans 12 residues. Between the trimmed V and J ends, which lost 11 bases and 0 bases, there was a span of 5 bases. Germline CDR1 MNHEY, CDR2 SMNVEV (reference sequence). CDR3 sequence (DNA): TGTGCCTCCACCTCTGGGGCCAACGTCCTGACTTTC. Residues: CASTSGANVLTF. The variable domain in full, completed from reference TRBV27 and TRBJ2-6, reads EAQVTQNPRYLITVTGKKLTVTCSQNMNHEYMSWYRQDPGLGLRQIYYSMNVEVTDKGDVPEGYKVSRKEKRNFPLILESPSPNQTSLYFCASTSGANVLTFGAGSRLTVL.

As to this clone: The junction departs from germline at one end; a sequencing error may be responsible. The CDR3 loop is CASTPGTDTQYF. In DNA, the CDR3 is TGCGCAAGCACCCCGGGTACAGATACGCAGTATTTT. The chain employs TRBV5-1 and TRBJ2-3; D is unclear. CDR1 is SGHRS, CDR2 YFSETQ, per germline. This CDR3 is built from 12 residues.

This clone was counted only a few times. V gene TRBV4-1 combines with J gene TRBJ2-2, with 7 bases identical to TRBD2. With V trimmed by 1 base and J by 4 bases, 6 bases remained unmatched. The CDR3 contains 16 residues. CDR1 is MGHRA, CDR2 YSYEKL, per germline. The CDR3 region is CASSQGPGTTTGELFF. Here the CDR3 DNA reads TGCGCCAGCAGCCAAGGACCCGGGACTACCACCGGGGAGCTGTTTTTT.

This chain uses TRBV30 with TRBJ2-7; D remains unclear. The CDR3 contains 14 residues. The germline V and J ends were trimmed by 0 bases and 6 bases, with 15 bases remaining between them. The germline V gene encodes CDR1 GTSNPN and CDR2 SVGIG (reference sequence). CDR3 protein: CAWSVTPNHGEQYF. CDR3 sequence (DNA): TGTGCCTGGAGTGTAACTCCGAATCACGGCGAGCAGTACTTC.

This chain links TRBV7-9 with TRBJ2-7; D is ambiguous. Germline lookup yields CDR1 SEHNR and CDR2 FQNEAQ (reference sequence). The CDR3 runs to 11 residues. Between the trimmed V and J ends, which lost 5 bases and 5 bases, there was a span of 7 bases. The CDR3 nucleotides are TGTGCCAGCAGCCCACAAGACGAGCAGTACTTC. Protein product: CASSPQDEQYF. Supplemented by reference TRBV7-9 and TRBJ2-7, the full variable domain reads DTGVSQNPRHKITKRGQNVTFRCDPISEHNRLYWYRQTLGQGPEFLTYFQNEAQLEKSRLLSDRFSAERPKGSFSTLEIQRTEQGDSAMYLCASSPQDEQYFGPGTRLTVT.

The CDR3 DNA sequence: TGTGCCAGCAGTTTAGACAGGAGCTCCTACGAGCAGTACTTC. Encoded protein: CASSLDRSSYEQYF. The chain links TRBV27 to TRBJ2-7, with D perhaps TRBD1 (6 bases). The V end lost 2 bases, the J end lost 0 bases, and 8 bases lay between the germline ends. Germline CDR1 MNHEY, CDR2 SMNVEV (reference sequence). This CDR3 is built from 14 residues.

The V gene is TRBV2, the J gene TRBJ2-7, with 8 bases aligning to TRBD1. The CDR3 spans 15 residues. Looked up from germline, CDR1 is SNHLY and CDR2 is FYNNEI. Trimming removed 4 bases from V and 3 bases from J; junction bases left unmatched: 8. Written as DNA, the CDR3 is TGTGCCAGCAGTGTCCGGCAGGGGGCGAGCTACGAGCAGTACTTC. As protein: CASSVRQGASYEQYF.

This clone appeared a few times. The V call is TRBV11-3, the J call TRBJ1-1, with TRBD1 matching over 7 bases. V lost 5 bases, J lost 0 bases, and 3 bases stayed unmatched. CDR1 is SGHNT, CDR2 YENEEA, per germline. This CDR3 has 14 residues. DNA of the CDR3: TGTGCCAGCAGCCTGGACAGGTTGAACACTGAAGCTTTCTTT. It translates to CASSLDRLNTEAFF.

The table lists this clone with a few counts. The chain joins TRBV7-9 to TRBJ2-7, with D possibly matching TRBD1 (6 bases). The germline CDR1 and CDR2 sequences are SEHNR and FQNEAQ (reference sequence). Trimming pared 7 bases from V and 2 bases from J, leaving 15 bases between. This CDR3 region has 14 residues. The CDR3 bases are TGTGCCAGCACCAAAGGGGACAATCCCTACGAGCAGTACTTC. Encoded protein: CASTKGDNPYEQYF.

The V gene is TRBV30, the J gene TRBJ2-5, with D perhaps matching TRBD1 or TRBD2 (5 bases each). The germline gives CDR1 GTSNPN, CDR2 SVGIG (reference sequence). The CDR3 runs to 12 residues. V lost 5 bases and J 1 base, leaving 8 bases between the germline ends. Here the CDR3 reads CAWGGPQETQYF. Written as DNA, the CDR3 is TGTGCCTGGGGGGGACCCCAAGAGACCCAGTACTTC.

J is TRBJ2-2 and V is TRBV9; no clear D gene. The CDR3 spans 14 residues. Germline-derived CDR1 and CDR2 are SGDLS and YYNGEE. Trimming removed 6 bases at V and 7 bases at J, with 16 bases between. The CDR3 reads CASNFGPNDGELFF. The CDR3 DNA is TGTGCCAGCAATTTCGGTCCTAATGACGGGGAGCTGTTTTTT. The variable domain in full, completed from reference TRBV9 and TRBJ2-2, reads DSGVTQTPKHLITATGQRVTLRCSPRSGDLSVYWYQQSLDQGLQFLIQYYNGEERAKGNILERFSAQQFPDLHSELNLSSLELGDSALYFCASNFGPNDGELFFGEGSRLTVL.

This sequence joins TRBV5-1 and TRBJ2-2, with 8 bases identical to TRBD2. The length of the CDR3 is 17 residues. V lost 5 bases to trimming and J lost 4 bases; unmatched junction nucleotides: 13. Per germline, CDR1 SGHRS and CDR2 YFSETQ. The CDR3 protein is CASSLGGGILSTGELFF. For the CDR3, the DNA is TGCGCCAGCAGTCTCGGGGGGGGGATCCTCTCCACCGGGGAGCTGTTTTTT.

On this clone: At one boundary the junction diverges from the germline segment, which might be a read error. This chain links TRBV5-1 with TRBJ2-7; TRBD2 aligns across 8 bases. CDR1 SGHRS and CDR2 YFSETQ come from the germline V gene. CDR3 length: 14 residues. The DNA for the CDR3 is TGCGCCAGCAGCGACAGGACTAGCTCCCACGAGCAGTACTTC. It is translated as CASSDRTSSHEQYF.

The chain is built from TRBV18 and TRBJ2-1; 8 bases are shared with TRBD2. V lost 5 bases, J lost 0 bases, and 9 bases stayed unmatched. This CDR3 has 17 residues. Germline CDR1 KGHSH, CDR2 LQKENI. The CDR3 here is CASSSSASGLSYNEQFF. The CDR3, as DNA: TGTGCCAGCTCAAGTTCGGCTAGCGGGCTCTCCTACAATGAGCAGTTCTTC.

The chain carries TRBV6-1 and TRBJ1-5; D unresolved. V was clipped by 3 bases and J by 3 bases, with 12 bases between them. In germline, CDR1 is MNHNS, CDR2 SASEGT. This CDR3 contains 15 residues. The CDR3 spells CASSELKGFNQPQHF. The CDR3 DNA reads TGTGCCAGCAGTGAGTTGAAAGGGTTCAATCAGCCCCAGCATTTT.

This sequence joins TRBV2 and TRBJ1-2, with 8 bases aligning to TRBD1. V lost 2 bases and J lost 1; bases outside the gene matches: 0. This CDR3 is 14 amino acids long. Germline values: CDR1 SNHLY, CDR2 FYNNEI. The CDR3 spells CASSETGGNYGYTF. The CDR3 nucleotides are TGTGCCAGCAGTGAAACAGGGGGTAACTATGGCTACACCTTC. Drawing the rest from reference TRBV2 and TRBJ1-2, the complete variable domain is EPEVTQTPSHQVTQMGQEVILRCVPISNHLYFYWYRQILGQKVEFLVSFYNNEISEKSEIFDDQFSVERPDGSNFTLKIRSTKLEDSAMYFCASSETGGNYGYTFGSGTRLTVV.

The CDR3: CASKRESMSGELFF. The CDR3 DNA sequence: TGTGCCAGCAAACGGGAGTCGATGTCCGGGGAGCTGTTTTTT. The chain employs TRBV27 and TRBJ2-2; D is possibly TRBD2 (6 bases). This CDR3 is 14 amino acids long. CDR1 MNHEY and CDR2 SMNVEV come from the germline V gene (reference sequence). The V end was cut by 7 bases, the J end by 6 bases, with 15 bases between.

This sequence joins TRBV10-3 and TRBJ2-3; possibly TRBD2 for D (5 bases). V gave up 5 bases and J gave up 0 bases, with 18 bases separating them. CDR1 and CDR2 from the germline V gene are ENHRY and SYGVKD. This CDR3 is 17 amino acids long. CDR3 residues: CAISSSQGGLSTDTQYF. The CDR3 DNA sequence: TGTGCCATCAGTTCAAGTCAAGGCGGGCTTAGCACAGATACGCAGTATTTT.

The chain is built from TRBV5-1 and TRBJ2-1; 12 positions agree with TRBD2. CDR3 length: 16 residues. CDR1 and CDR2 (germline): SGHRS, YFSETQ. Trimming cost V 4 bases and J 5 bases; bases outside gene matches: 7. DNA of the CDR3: TGCGCCAGCAGCCCGCTGACTAGCGGGAGACACAATGAGCAGTTCTTC. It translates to CASSPLTSGRHNEQFF.

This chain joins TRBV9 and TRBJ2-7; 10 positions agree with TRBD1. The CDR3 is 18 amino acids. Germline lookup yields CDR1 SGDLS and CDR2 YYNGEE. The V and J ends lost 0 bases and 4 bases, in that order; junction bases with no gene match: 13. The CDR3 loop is CASSVAPSTRQGAYEQYF. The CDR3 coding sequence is TGTGCCAGCAGCGTAGCCCCGAGCACGAGACAGGGGGCTTACGAGCAGTACTTC.

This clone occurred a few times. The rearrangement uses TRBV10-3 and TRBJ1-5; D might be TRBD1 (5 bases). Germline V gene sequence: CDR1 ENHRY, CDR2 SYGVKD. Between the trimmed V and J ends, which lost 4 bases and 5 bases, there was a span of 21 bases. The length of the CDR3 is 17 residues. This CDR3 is CAISGIRVSGGDQPQHF. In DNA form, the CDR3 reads TGTGCCATCAGTGGAATTAGGGTCAGCGGGGGTGATCAGCCCCAGCATTTT.

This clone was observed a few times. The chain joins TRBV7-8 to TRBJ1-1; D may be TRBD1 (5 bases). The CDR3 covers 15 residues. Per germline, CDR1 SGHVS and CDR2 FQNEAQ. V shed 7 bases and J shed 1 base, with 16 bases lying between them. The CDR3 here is CASTPGGVSNTEAFF. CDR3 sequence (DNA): TGTGCCAGCACCCCTGGGGGGGTGTCGAACACTGAAGCTTTCTTT.

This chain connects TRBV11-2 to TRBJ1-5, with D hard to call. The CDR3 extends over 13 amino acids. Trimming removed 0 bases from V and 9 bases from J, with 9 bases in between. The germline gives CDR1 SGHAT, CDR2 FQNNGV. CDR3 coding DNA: TGTGCCAGCAGCTTAGAGCCCGCCGGGCCCCAGCATTTT. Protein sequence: CASSLEPAGPQHF.

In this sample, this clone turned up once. Written as DNA, the CDR3 is TGCGCCAGCGGCGCTAGTAATGAGCAGTTCTTC. Its protein product is CASGASNEQFF. The gene calls are TRBV5-1 and TRBJ2-1; D is uncertain. The CDR3 runs to 11 residues. V lost 7 bases to trimming and J lost 7 bases, with 9 bases between them. The germline CDR1 and CDR2 sequences are SGHRS and YFSETQ.

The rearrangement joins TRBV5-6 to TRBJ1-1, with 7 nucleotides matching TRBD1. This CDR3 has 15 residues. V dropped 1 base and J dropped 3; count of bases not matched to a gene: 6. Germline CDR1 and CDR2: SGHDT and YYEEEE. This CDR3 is CASSLRGRGHTEAFF. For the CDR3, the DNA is TGTGCCAGCAGCTTGAGGGGGCGTGGGCACACTGAAGCTTTCTTT.

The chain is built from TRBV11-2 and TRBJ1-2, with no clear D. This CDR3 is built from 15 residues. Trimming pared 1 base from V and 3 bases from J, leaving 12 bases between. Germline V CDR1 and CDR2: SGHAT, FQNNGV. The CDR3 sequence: CASSLGPGKYYGYTF. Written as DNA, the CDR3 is TGTGCCAGCAGCTTAGGTCCGGGAAAATACTATGGCTACACCTTC.

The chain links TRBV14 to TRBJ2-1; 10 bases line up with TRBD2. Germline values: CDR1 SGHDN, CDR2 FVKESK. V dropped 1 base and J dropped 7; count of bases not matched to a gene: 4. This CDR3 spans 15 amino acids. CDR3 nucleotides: TGTGCCAGCAGCCAAGCACTAGCGGGAATAAATGAGCAGTTCTTC. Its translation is CASSQALAGINEQFF.

This chain's CDR3 is CASSPDRGREETQYF. The CDR3 DNA follows: TGTGCCAGCAGCCCAGACAGGGGGCGGGAGGAGACCCAGTACTTC. The rearrangement joins TRBV11-2 to TRBJ2-5, with 10 positions matching TRBD1. The CDR3 runs 15 residues. Germline V gives CDR1 SGHAT, CDR2 FQNNGV. V lost 5 bases to trimming and J lost 5 bases; unmatched junction nucleotides: 8.

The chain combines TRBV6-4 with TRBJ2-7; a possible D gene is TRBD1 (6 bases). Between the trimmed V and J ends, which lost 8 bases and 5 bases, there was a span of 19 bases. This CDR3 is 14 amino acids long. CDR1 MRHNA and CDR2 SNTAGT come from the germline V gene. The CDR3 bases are TGTGCCAGCCACAGGGCGGCCTGGGAAAACGAGCAGTACTTC. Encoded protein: CASHRAAWENEQYF.

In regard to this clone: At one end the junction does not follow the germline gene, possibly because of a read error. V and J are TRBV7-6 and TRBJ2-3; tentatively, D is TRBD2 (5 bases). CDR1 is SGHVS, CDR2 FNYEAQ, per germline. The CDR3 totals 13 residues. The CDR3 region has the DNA TGTGCCAGCAGCCGAGACTACACAAATACGCAGTATTTT. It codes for CASSRDYTNTQYF.

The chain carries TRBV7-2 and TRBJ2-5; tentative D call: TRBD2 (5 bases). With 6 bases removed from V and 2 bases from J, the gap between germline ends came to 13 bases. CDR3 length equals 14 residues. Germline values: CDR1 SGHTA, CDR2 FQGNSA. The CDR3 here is CASRPASGQETQYF. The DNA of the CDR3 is TGTGCCAGCAGACCCGCGAGCGGACAAGAGACCCAGTACTTC. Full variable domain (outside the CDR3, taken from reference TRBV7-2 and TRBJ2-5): GAGVSQSPSNKVTEKGKDVELRCDPISGHTALYWYRQSLGQGLEFLIYFQGNSAPDKSGLPSDRFSAERTGGSVSTLTIQRTQQEDSAVYLCASRPASGQETQYFGPGTRLLVL.